Below are 16 T cell receptor beta chains sequenced from a single sample in a study of HIV-infected patients and healthy controls. The repertoire came from unfractionated whole blood and reflected all unsorted peripheral T cells. About 450 ng RNA was reverse transcribed with alpha and beta constant-region primers. Alpha and beta chain libraries were made separately by chain-specific third strand synthesis with multiplexing indices. TCRdb passed the 5' RACE reads through MiXCR, listing each CDR3 protein once. This repertoire shows almost 25,000 distinct CDR3 sequences, 8.5% found once; its top ten account for approximately 4%. Sequencing was carried out using blood. The receptors come from an adult in good health.

At least ten counts were recorded for this clonotype. This chain links TRBV30 with TRBJ1-2; D remains ambiguous. Trimming removed 0 bases from V and 6 bases from J, with 11 bases in between. CDR3 length equals 13 residues. CDR1 is GTSNPN and CDR2 is SVGIG in the germline V gene (reference sequence). CDR3 DNA sequence: TGTGCCTGGAGTGTACCCCCCGGACATGGCTACACCTTC. Residues: CAWSVPPGHGYTF.

This clonotype occurred a few times. The V gene is TRBV12-3 or TRBV12-4, the J gene TRBJ1-2; D unresolved. Between the trimmed V and J ends, which lost 10 bases and 0 bases, there was a span of 18 bases. The CDR3 sequence is 15 residues long. DNA of the CDR3: TGTGCCACCAACACCTTGGCCACTTCTAACTATGGCTACACCTTC. This gives the protein CATNTLATSNYGYTF.

The chain has TRBV12-3 or TRBV12-4 and TRBJ1-5; TRBD1 aligns across 9 bases. V lost 6 bases to trimming and J lost 7 bases; unmatched junction nucleotides: 10. This CDR3 is built from 15 residues. The CDR3 bases are TGTGCCAGCAGCTTGGGACAGGGTGTTTCGCAGCCCCAGCATTTT. Translation gives CASSLGQGVSQPQHF.

This clonotype was detected ten times or more. The chain carries TRBV7-9 and TRBJ2-3; D is ambiguous. V gave up 5 bases and J gave up 3 bases, with 18 bases separating them. CDR1 is SEHNR, CDR2 FQNEAQ, per germline (reference sequence). This CDR3 has 16 residues. In DNA, the CDR3 is TGTGCCAGCAGCCTTCTCGGTGGTCTGGGGACAGATACGCAGTATTTT. Protein sequence: CASSLLGGLGTDTQYF.

This chain joins TRBV20-1 and TRBJ1-1, with TRBD1 identical over 9 bases. The CDR3 loop spans 14 amino acids. The ends lost 6 bases at V and 5 bases at J; junction bases unmatched: 10. CDR1 and CDR2 from the germline V gene are DFQATT and SNEGSKA (reference sequence). CDR3 in amino acids: CSASPGDRVTEAFF. In DNA form, the CDR3 reads TGCAGTGCCTCCCCGGGGGACAGGGTAACTGAAGCTTTCTTT.

This clonotype was recorded many times. This chain links TRBV12-3 or TRBV12-4 with TRBJ2-5; D might be TRBD1 (5 bases). V was cut by 3 bases and J by 4 bases, with 12 bases left in between. The length of the CDR3 is 14 residues. This chain's CDR3 is CASSFGQGGETQYF. As DNA, the CDR3 is TGTGCCAGCAGTTTTGGGCAGGGTGGAGAGACCCAGTACTTC.

This clonotype is termed medium-sized. V usage is TRBV20-1 and J usage is TRBJ1-3, with 7 bases that match TRBD1. The ends lost 3 bases at V and 4 bases at J; junction bases unmatched: 6. Per the germline V gene, CDR1 is DFQATT and CDR2 is SNEGSKA (reference sequence). The CDR3 spans 14 residues. The CDR3 nucleotides read TGCAGTGCTAGTGAGGGGGCGCAGGGAAACACCATATATTTT. This encodes CSASEGAQGNTIYF.

This clonotype was recorded many times. This chain links TRBV7-2 with TRBJ2-3; D may be TRBD1 or TRBD2 (5 bases each). Trimming stripped 1 base from V and 10 bases from J, with 18 bases between. The CDR3 spans 15 residues. The V gene's germline CDR1 is SGHTA and CDR2 FQGNSA. CDR3 coding DNA: TGTGCCAGCAGCTTAGTGAACGGGGCCTTAACCTCGCAGTATTTT. Its protein is CASSLVNGALTSQYF.

This clonotype was counted at least ten times. This rearrangement joins TRBV27 to TRBJ1-5, with TRBD1 matching 9 bases. This CDR3 spans 16 amino acids. V lost 5 bases to trimming and J lost 5 bases; unmatched junction nucleotides: 10. Germline V lookup: CDR1 MNHEY, CDR2 SMNVEV (reference sequence). The CDR3 DNA sequence: TGTGCCAGCAGTCTCTCCGGGACAGGGCGACATCAGCCCCAGCATTTT. It encodes CASSLSGTGRHQPQHF.

The sample holds many counts of this clonotype. The chain employs TRBV20-1 and TRBJ1-1; D might be TRBD1 (5 bases). V was clipped by 3 bases and J by 6 bases, with 14 bases between them. CDR1 is DFQATT, CDR2 SNEGSKA, per germline (reference sequence). The CDR3 sequence is 13 residues long. CDR3 region: CSASGAGDAEAFF. The CDR3 DNA reads as TGCAGTGCTAGTGGTGCGGGGGATGCTGAAGCTTTCTTT.

The sample holds many counts of this clonotype. DNA for the CDR3: TGCAGTGCTAGAGAGGCAGGGAACACAGATACGCAGTATTTT. It specifies CSAREAGNTDTQYF. V and J are TRBV20-1 and TRBJ2-3; D is perhaps TRBD1 (5 bases). CDR1 DFQATT and CDR2 SNEGSKA come from the germline V gene (reference sequence). There are 14 residues in the CDR3. V lost 0 bases and J lost 2, with 9 bases in between.

There are a few counts of this clonotype. The chain joins TRBV4-1 to TRBJ2-1; TRBD1 agrees at 11 bases. Trimming at V came to 3 bases and at J to 6 bases, leaving 10 bases not matched to a gene. Looked up from germline, CDR1 is MGHRA and CDR2 is YSYEKL. CDR3 length: 17 residues. CDR3 protein: CASSQTPGGTGGNEQFF. DNA of the CDR3: TGCGCCAGCAGCCAGACCCCTGGCGGGACAGGGGGCAATGAGCAGTTCTTC.

This clonotype was picked up many times. The genes are TRBV6-2 or TRBV6-3 and TRBJ1-5; D not resolved. The CDR3 has 12 amino acids. The germline V gene has CDR1 MNHEY and CDR2 SVGEGT. V lost 7 bases and J 1 base, leaving 5 bases between the germline ends. The CDR3 coding sequence is TGTGCCAGCAAGGGAAGCAATCAGCCCCAGCATTTT. It encodes CASKGSNQPQHF.

This clonotype was seen ten or more times. The rearrangement links TRBV6-2 or TRBV6-3 to TRBJ2-3; D ambiguous. Trimming removed 3 bases from V and 0 bases from J, with 7 bases in between. The CDR3 runs to 14 residues. The V gene's germline CDR1 is MNHEY and CDR2 SVGEGT. CDR3 in amino acids: CASSYRASTDTQYF. The CDR3, as DNA: TGTGCCAGCAGTTATCGGGCAAGCACAGATACGCAGTATTTT.

At least ten counts were recorded for this clonotype. The chain is built from TRBV5-1 and TRBJ2-3; 9 nucleotides agree with TRBD2. The V gene end was trimmed by 0 bases and the J gene end by 5 bases; junction bases not matched to a gene: 10. CDR1 and CDR2 from the germline V gene are SGHRS and YFSETQ. This CDR3 is 17 amino acids long. Here the CDR3 reads CASSLALAGTPGDTQYF. The CDR3 DNA reads TGCGCCAGCAGCTTGGCTCTAGCGGGGACCCCAGGAGATACGCAGTATTTT.

This clonotype appeared many times. The rearrangement joins TRBV2 to TRBJ2-3; D remains unclear. The V end was cut by 6 bases, the J end by 0 bases, with 7 bases between. CDR3 size: 13 residues. CDR1 is SNHLY, CDR2 FYNNEI, per germline. CDR3 nucleotide sequence: TGTGCCAGCAGCGGGTCTAGCACAGATACGCAGTATTTT. Its translation is CASSGSSTDTQYF.